This T cell receptor (beta chain) comes out of a study of T-cell reconstitution after alpha-beta-depleted transplantation in children. Details on this clonotype: Its cognate antigen is unknown.

Study-level findings and limits: Once a year had passed after transplant, T-cell counts and diversity came mostly from newly produced T cells. Roughly two months post-transplant, alpha-beta T cells reportedly originated from several hundred graft clones that had expanded. The high TCRbeta diversity at day 60 in some patients came from surviving recipient T cells and thymic progenitors.

TCRbeta library preparation incorporated unique molecular identifiers. One entry per CDR3 protein, called by TCRdb with MiXCR from the PCR reads. The table lists 450,000 to 700,000 distinct CDR3 sequences, roughly 27% of them singletons. Germline assignment: CDR1 SGHRS and CDR2 YFSETQ. CDR3 size: 17 residues. Between the trimmed V and J ends, which lost 0 bases and 4 bases, there was a span of 14 bases. This material consisted of PBMCs, taken before TCRalphabeta/CD19-depleted stem cell transplant. This TCR came from a boy in the first two years of life with Wiskott-Aldrich syndrome, due to receive a stem cell transplant. The chain joins TRBV5-1 to TRBJ2-6; no reliable D call. The CDR3 reads CASSLVTESWGANVLTF. Here the CDR3 DNA reads TGCGCCAGCAGCTTGGTCACAGAATCGTGGGGGGCCAACGTCCTGACTTTC.